One and the same sample provided the 10 T cell receptor beta chains below, sequenced in a study of neoadjuvant anti-PD-1 for oral cavity cancer. Specified time point: after neoadjuvant nivolumab, at surgical resection. Measured with immunoSEQ multiplex PCR; TCRdb has only the in-frame clones, and not every one. This table holds tens of thousands of clones, roughly a quarter found once. This sample comprised tumor tissue, obtained after nivolumab (anti-PD-1) treatment. Receptors were obtained from a person between 40 and 79 years old with oral cavity squamous cell carcinoma.

The chain uses TRBV10-2 and TRBJ2-3; tentatively, D is TRBD1 (5 bases). Deletions cut 6 bases from V and 10 bases from J, with 14 bases between. The CDR3 sequence is 12 residues long. Germline V gives CDR1 WSHSY, CDR2 SAAADI. The CDR3 loop reads CASRTDSGAQYF. The CDR3 DNA follows: TGCGCCAGCAGAACAGACAGTGGAGCGCAGTATTTT.

In this sample, this clone turned up a few times. The chain carries TRBV10-3 and TRBJ1-1; TRBD1 matches 7 bases. The CDR3 length is 16 residues. With V trimmed by 6 bases and J by 0 bases, 10 bases remained unmatched. Per germline, CDR1 ENHRY and CDR2 SYGVKD. CDR3 sequence reads: CAISTTSTGLNTEAFF. CDR3 DNA: TGTGCCATCAGCACGACATCGACAGGGTTGAACACTGAAGCTTTCTTT.

V gene TRBV30 combines with J gene TRBJ1-5; D is unresolved. CDR3 length: 14 amino acids. The germline gives CDR1 GTSNPN, CDR2 SVGIG (reference sequence). The V gene lost 0 bases and the J gene lost 5 bases, with 11 bases spanning the gap. The CDR3 reads CAWSVALPDQPQHF. In DNA form, the CDR3 reads TGTGCCTGGAGTGTAGCCCTCCCCGATCAGCCCCAGCATTTT.

This clone was recorded at least ten times. This chain links TRBV7-9 with TRBJ1-2, with a weak D call TRBD1 (5 bases). CDR3 size: 16 residues. V shed 5 bases and J shed 8 bases, with 24 bases lying between them. CDR1 and CDR2 from the germline V gene are SEHNR and FQNEAQ (reference sequence). CDR3 DNA sequence: TGTGCCAGCAGCCGATCTAGTGGGACCTCATCCCCCGGCTACACCTTC. This gives the protein CASSRSSGTSSPGYTF. Based on the CDR3 plus reference TRBV7-9 and TRBJ1-2, the full variable domain is DTGVSQNPRHKITKRGQNVTFRCDPISEHNRLYWYRQTLGQGPEFLTYFQNEAQLEKSRLLSDRFSAERPKGSFSTLEIQRTEQGDSAMYLCASSRSSGTSSPGYTFGSGTRLTVV.

This clone was seen only once. The rearrangement links TRBV4-1 to TRBJ1-2, with D unclear. The CDR3 has 14 amino acids. Germline V CDR1 and CDR2: MGHRA, YSYEKL. V lost 1 base and J 4 bases, leaving 10 bases between the germline ends. CDR3 DNA: TGCGCCAGCAGCCAAGTCTTTCGCGTCTATGGCTACACCTTC. Its translation: CASSQVFRVYGYTF.

The table lists this clone with a few counts. The CDR3 bases are TGTGCCAGTAGTATGGGCCCTAAGACGCGAACCCGTGACTATGGCTACACCTTC. Its translation: CASSMGPKTRTRDYGYTF. The chain uses TRBV19 and TRBJ1-2; D call uncertain. Germline V gives CDR1 LNHDA, CDR2 SQIVND (reference sequence). The CDR3 totals 18 residues. V gave up 3 bases and J gave up 3 bases, with 23 bases separating them.

This chain links TRBV6-5 with TRBJ1-2; tentative D call: TRBD1 (6 bases). Germline V lookup: CDR1 MNHEY, CDR2 SVGAGI. The CDR3 is 15 amino acids. Trimming took off 2 bases at V and 5 bases at J, with 15 bases between the two ends. CDR3 in DNA: TGTGCCAGCAGTTACGGGGGGGGCTCGTCGTATGGCTACACCTTC. This translates into CASSYGGGSSYGYTF.

The table lists this clone with a few counts. The chain recombines TRBV10-3 with TRBJ2-5; D is unresolved. The CDR3 consists of 16 residues. The ends were cut back, 0 bases at V and 1 base at J, with 12 bases in the middle. Germline V gives CDR1 ENHRY, CDR2 SYGVKD. CDR3 residues: CAISESIGVAQETQYF. The CDR3 bases are TGTGCCATCAGTGAGTCGATTGGGGTGGCCCAAGAGACCCAGTACTTC.

The J gene is TRBJ1-1, the V gene TRBV5-1; D uncertain. Germline loops: CDR1 SGHRS, CDR2 YFSETQ. V dropped 5 bases and J dropped 4 bases, with 21 bases sitting between them. This CDR3 has 16 residues. The CDR3 sequence: CASRQGAGETGTEAFF. The CDR3 coding sequence is TGCGCCAGCAGACAAGGAGCAGGAGAGACGGGCACTGAAGCTTTCTTT. The whole variable domain, remainder taken from reference TRBV5-1 and TRBJ1-1, is KAGVTQTPRYLIKTRGQQVTLSCSPISGHRSVSWYQQTPGQGLQFLFEYFSETQRNKGNFPGRFSGRQFSNSRSEMNVSTLELGDSALYLCASRQGAGETGTEAFFGQGTRLTVV.

This rearrangement joins TRBV9 to TRBJ2-7, with TRBD1 identical over 9 bases. The germline V gene encodes CDR1 SGDLS and CDR2 YYNGEE. The CDR3 is made up of 15 amino acids. After removal of 3 bases from V and 5 bases from J, the junction contained 9 bases not matched to a gene. CDR3 amino acids: CASSATGTGNNEQYF. CDR3 coding DNA: TGTGCCAGCAGCGCCACCGGGACAGGGAACAACGAGCAGTACTTC.